This TCR beta chain was sequenced in a study of blood T cell repertoires in COVID-19. Per the original data handling: It was from reference gene primer amplification that nucleated cell counts were estimated. Here immunoSEQ multiplex PCR was the method, and the copy in TCRdb shows in-frame clones only, minus some. Clone size and the V and J calls come from that table; the DNA yielded D and trimming. Of about 200,000 clones detected, roughly 86% appear once; the ten largest clones hold roughly 10%. Germline values: CDR1 MNHEY, CDR2 SVGAGI. The CDR3 spans 13 residues. V gave up 6 bases and J gave up 5 bases; unmatched junction bases: 4.

This sequence was found in a woman aged 45-65 years with COVID-19, enrolled during active disease. Sequenced sample: peripheral blood. The rearrangement uses TRBV6-5 and TRBJ1-5; 7 bases fit TRBD1. CDR3 DNA sequence: TGTGCCAGCAGGAGACAGGGCGATCAGCCCCAGCATTTT. This encodes CASRRQGDQPQHF.